This T cell receptor beta chain was found in a study of T cell changes during pregnancy in multiple sclerosis. CDR3 length: 13 amino acids. CDR1 and CDR2 (germline): MDHEN, SYDVKM. With 3 bases removed from V and 4 bases from J, the gap between germline ends came to 7 bases. Some clones are missing from TCRdb's copy, which holds only in-frame ones; the method was immunoSEQ multiplex PCR. In the table there are around 64,000 clones, 93% of which are singletons. The sequence derives from a female donor with multiple sclerosis, enrolled in a pregnancy study. The chain employs TRBV28 and TRBJ2-1, with D maybe TRBD2 (6 bases). This specimen was CD8+ T cells from peripheral blood mononuclear cells, taken in the third trimester of pregnancy. The CDR3, as DNA: TGTGCCAGCAGTTTCCGGGGGTACAATGAGCAGTTCTTC. Its protein is CASSFRGYNEQFF.